The rows below give T cell receptor beta chains drawn from one sample of a study of T cells in Graves' hyperthyroidism and ophthalmopathy. TCRdb ran MiXCR on the multiplex PCR reads and lists one entry per CDR3 protein. The sample lists roughly 380,000 distinct CDR3 sequences, approximately 13% occurring once. The specimen sequenced was blood. The receptors were gathered from a woman aged 60 to 75 with Graves' hyperthyroidism. Each CDR3 is given with its conserved first and last residue. The D gene is left open where the match is weak. Not all rows give a size; the values are once, few, many and, for expanded clones, a class.

. | TRBJ1-2 | TRBV6-5 | many | CASKGGVGGYTF | TGTGCCAGCAAGGGGGGAGTCGGTGGCTACACCTTC
TRBD1 | TRBJ2-7 | TRBV27 | many | CASSRRRDRAYEQYF | TGTGCCAGCAGTCGTCGCCGGGACAGAGCCTACGAGCAGTACTTC
. | TRBJ2-7 | TRBV18 | many | CASSPLTAHEQYF | TGTGCCAGCTCACCACTGACGGCGCACGAGCAGTACTTC
. | TRBJ2-3 | TRBV18 | many | CASSPETYTDTQYF | TGTGCCAGCTCACCAGAAACTTATACAGATACGCAGTATTTT
. | TRBJ2-4 | TRBV19 | few | CASSYGLGLAKNIQYF | TGTGCCAGTAGCTACGGGCTAGGGTTAGCCAAAAACATTCAGTACTTC
. | TRBJ2-1 | TRBV20-1 | many | CSARVRRGWYNEQFF | TGCAGTGCTAGAGTCAGGCGGGGTTGGTACAATGAGCAGTTCTTC
. | TRBJ2-3 | TRBV10-3 | few | CAISESIADTQYF | TGTGCCATCAGTGAGTCGATTGCAGATACGCAGTATTTT
. | TRBJ2-3 | TRBV7-9 | many | CASSLGLTSTDTQYF | TGTGCCAGCAGCTTGGGACTGACTAGCACAGATACGCAGTATTTT
. | TRBJ1-6 | TRBV6-1 | . | CASSGDRYNSPLHF | TGTGCCAGCAGTGGAGACAGATATAATTCACCCCTCCACTTT
. | TRBJ1-1 | TRBV11-2 | many | CASSLARSLAEAFF | TGTGCCAGCAGCTTAGCTAGGTCGCTGGCCGAAGCTTTCTTT
. | TRBJ2-1 | TRBV24-1 | few | CATSDQGPPGNNEQFF | TGTGCCACCAGTGATCAGGGACCACCGGGGAACAATGAGCAGTTCTTC
TRBD2 | TRBJ2-1 | TRBV24-1 | many | CATSESGLAGPFEQFF | TGTGCCACCAGTGAGTCGGGACTAGCGGGACCCTTTGAGCAGTTCTTC
TRBD2 | TRBJ2-5 | TRBV28 | many | CASSWGGTSWETQYF | TGTGCCAGCAGTTGGGGGGGGACTTCTTGGGAGACCCAGTACTTC
. | TRBJ1-3 | TRBV28 | few | CASSPLGGAPGNTIYF | TGTGCCAGCAGCCCCCTGGGGGGGGCGCCCGGAAACACCATATATTTT
. | TRBJ2-7 | TRBV14 | few | CASSQMRSSEQYF | TGTGCCAGCAGCCAGATGCGCAGTTCCGAGCAGTACTTC
. | TRBJ1-2 | TRBV28 | . | CASSLQGQGYTF | TGTGCCAGCAGTCTCCAGGGTCAAGGCTACACCTTC
. | TRBJ2-2 | TRBV5-4 | . | CASSFDQWTYGVSGTGELFF | TGTGCCAGCAGCTTTGACCAATGGACTTACGGGGTTTCGGGCACCGGGGAGCTGTTTTTT
TRBD1 | TRBJ1-1 | TRBV2 | many | CASSTGGNTEAFF | TGTGCCAGCAGTACAGGGGGGAACACTGAAGCTTTCTTT
. | TRBJ1-2 | TRBV24-1 | many | CATYGQTPTSYGYTF | TGTGCCACCTACGGACAGACTCCTACTTCCTATGGCTACACCTTC
. | TRBJ2-3 | TRBV4-1 | . | CASSQKRRDSTDTQYF | TGCGCCAGCAGCCAGAAGCGGCGGGATAGCACAGATACGCAGTATTTT
. | TRBJ2-7 | TRBV6-1 | many | CASSLRDISSYEQYF | TGTGCCAGCAGTCTCCGGGACATTTCTTCCTACGAGCAGTACTTC
TRBD2 | TRBJ2-1 | TRBV10-3 | . | CAISLTGTSGDNEQFF | TGTGCCATCAGTCTAACCGGGACTAGCGGCGACAATGAGCAGTTCTTC
TRBD1 | TRBJ1-6 | TRBV20-1 | many | CSARDRLGQGFSPLHF | TGCAGTGCTAGAGATCGACTGGGACAGGGGTTCTCACCCCTCCACTTT
. | TRBJ1-1 | TRBV12-5 | . | CASGPQQGAHTEAFF | TGTGCTAGTGGTCCGCAACAAGGGGCGCACACTGAAGCTTTCTTT
. | TRBJ1-4 | TRBV19 | . | CASNPRIRGDEKLFF | TGTGCCAGTAACCCAAGAATCAGGGGTGATGAAAAACTGTTTTTT
. | TRBJ2-1 | TRBV20-1 | few | CSASLGLRANEQFF | TGCAGTGCTTCGTTAGGGCTACGGGCCAATGAGCAGTTCTTC
TRBD1 | TRBJ2-1 | TRBV29-1 | many | CSVRDRGVNEQFF | TGCAGCGTTAGGGACAGGGGAGTCAATGAGCAGTTCTTC
. | TRBJ2-4 | TRBV5-4 | . | CASSLPGKGNAKNIQYF | TGTGCCAGTAGCTTACCCGGGAAGGGAAATGCCAAAAACATTCAGTACTTC